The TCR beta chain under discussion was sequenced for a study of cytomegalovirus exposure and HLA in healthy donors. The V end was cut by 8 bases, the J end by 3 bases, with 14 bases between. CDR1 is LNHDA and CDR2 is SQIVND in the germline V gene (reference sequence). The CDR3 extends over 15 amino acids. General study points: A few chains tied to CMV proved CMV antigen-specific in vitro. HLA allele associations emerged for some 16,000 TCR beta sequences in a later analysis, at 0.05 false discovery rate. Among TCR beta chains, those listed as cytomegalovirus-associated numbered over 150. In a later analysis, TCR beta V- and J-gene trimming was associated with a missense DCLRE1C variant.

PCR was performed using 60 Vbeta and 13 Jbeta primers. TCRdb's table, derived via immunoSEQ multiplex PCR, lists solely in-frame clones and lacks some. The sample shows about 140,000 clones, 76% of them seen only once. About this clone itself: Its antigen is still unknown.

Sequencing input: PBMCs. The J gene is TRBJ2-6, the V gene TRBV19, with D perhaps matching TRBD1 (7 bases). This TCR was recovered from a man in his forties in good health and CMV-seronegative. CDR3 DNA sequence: TGTGCCAGTGGAGGGACAGCCTTTGGGGCCAACGTCCTGACTTTC. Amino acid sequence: CASGGTAFGANVLTF.